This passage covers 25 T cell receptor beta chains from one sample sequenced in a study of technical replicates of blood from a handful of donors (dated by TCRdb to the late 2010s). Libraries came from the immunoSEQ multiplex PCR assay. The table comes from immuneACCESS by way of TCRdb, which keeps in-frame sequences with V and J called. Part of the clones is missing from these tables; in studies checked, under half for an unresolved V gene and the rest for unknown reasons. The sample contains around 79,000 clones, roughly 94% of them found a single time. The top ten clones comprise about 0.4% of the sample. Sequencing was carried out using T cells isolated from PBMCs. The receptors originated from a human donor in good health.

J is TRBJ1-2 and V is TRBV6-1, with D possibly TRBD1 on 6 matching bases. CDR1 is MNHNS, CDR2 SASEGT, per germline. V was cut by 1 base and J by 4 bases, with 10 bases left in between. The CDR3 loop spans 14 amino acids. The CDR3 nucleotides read TGTGCCAGCAGTGAAGAGGGGGGGCCCTATGGCTACACCTTC. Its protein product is CASSEEGGPYGYTF.

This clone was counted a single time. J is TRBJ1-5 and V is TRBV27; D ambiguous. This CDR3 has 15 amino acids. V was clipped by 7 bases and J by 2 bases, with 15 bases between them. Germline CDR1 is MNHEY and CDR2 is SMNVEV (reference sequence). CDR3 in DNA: TGTGCCAGCACCCCGGCGGGCTCAGGCAATCAGCCCCAGCATTTT. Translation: CASTPAGSGNQPQHF.

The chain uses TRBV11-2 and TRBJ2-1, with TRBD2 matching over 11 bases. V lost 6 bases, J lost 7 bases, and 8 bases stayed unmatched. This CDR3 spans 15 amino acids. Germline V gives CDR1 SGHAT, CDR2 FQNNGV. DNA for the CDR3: TGTGCCAGCAGTTCTACTAGCGGGAGTTATAATGAGCAGTTCTTC. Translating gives CASSSTSGSYNEQFF.

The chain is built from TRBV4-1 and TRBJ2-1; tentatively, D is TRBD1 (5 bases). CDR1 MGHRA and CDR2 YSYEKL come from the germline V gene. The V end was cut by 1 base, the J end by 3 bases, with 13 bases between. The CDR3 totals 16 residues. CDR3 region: CASSQGRRVGYNEQFF. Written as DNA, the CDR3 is TGCGCCAGCAGCCAAGGGCGCAGGGTGGGCTACAATGAGCAGTTCTTC.

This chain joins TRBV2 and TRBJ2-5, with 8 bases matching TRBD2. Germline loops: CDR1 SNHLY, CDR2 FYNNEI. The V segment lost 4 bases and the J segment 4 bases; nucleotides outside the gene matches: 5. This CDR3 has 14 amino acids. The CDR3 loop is CASSARLAGETQYF. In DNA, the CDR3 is TGTGCCAGCAGTGCTCGCCTAGCGGGAGAGACCCAGTACTTC.

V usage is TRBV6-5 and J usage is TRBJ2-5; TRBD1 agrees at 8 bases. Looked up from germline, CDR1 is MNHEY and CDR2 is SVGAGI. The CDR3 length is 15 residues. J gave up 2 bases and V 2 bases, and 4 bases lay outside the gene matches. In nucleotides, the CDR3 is TGTGCCAGCAGTTACGGGACAGGTGTTCAAGAGACCCAGTACTTC. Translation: CASSYGTGVQETQYF.

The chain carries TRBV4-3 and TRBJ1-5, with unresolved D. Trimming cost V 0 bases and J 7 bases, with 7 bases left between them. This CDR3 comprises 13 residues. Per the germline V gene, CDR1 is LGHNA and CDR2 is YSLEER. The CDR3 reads CASSQDHEQPQHF. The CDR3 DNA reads TGCGCCAGCAGCCAAGATCATGAGCAGCCCCAGCATTTT.

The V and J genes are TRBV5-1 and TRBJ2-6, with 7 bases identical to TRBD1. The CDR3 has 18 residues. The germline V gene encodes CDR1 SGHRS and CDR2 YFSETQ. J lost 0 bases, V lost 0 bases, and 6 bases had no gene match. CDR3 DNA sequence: TGCGCCAGCAGCTTGGGGGCAGGGGGTCCCTCTGGGGCCAACGTCCTGACTTTC. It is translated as CASSLGAGGPSGANVLTF.

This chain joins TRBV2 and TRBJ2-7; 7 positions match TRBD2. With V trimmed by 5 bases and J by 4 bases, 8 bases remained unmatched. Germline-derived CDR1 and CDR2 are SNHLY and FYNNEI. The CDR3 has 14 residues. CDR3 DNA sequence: TGTGCCAGCAGTCGCCGGGACTACGCGTACGAGCAGTACTTC. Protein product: CASSRRDYAYEQYF.

CDR3 nucleotide sequence: TGTGCCAGCAGCTCGTTCGGGACAGGGGTTTTGGACACTGAAGCTTTCTTT. Encoded protein: CASSSFGTGVLDTEAFF. The genes are TRBV5-6 and TRBJ1-1; 10 bases map to TRBD1. CDR1 and CDR2 (germline): SGHDT, YYEEEE. CDR3 size: 17 residues. With 3 bases clipped from V and 3 bases from J, the junction kept 11 bases outside the gene matches.

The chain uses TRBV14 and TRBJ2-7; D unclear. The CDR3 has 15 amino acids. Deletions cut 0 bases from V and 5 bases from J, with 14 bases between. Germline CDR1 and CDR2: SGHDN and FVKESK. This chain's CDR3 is CASSQEPTRLDEQYF. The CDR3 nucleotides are TGTGCCAGCAGCCAAGAACCGACAAGGCTCGACGAGCAGTACTTC.

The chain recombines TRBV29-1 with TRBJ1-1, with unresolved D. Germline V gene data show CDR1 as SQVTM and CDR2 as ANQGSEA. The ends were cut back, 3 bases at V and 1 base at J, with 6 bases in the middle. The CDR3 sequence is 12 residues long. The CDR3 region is CSVDVENTEAFF. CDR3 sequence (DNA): TGCAGCGTTGATGTAGAGAACACTGAAGCTTTCTTT.

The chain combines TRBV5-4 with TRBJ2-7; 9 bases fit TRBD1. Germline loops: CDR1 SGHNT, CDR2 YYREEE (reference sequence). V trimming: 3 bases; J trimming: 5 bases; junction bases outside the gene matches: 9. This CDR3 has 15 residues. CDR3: CASSSSGTGLHEQYF. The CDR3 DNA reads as TGTGCCAGCAGCTCATCCGGGACAGGGCTGCACGAGCAGTACTTC.

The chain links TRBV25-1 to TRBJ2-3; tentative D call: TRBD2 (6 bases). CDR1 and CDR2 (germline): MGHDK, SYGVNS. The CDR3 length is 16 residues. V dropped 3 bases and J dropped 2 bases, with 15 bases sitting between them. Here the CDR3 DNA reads TGTGCCAGCAGTGACCCTATAGCGGACCTCACAGATACGCAGTATTTT. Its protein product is CASSDPIADLTDTQYF.

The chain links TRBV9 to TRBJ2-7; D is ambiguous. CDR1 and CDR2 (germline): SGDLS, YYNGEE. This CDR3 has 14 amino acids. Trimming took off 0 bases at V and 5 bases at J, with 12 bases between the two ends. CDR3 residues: CASSVGQGIHEQYF. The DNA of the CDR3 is TGTGCCAGCAGCGTAGGACAAGGTATCCACGAGCAGTACTTC.

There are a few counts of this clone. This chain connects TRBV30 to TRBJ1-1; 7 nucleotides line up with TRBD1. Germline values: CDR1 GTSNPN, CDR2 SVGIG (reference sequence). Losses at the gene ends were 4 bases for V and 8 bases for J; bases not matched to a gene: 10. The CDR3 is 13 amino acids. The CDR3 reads CAWTVNRGTEAFF. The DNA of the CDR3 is TGTGCCTGGACCGTGAACAGGGGCACCGAAGCTTTCTTT.

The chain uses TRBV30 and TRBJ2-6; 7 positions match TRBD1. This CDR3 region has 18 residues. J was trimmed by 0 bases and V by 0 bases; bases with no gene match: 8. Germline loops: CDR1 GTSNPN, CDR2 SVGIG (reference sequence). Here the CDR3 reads CAWSVGQYRTSGANVLTF. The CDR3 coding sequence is TGTGCCTGGAGTGTGGGACAGTACCGTACCTCTGGGGCCAACGTCCTGACTTTC.

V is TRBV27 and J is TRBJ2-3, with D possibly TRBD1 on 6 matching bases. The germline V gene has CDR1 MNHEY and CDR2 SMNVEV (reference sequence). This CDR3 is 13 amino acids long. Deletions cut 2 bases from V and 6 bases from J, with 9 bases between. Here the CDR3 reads CASSLLGADTQYF. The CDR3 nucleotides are TGTGCCAGCAGTTTACTGGGGGCCGATACGCAGTATTTT.

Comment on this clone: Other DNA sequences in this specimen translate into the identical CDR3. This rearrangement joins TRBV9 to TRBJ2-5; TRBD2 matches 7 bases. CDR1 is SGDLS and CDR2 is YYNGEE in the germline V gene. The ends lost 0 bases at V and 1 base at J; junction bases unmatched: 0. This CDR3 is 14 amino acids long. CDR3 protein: CASSVAGGQETQYF. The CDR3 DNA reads TGTGCCAGCAGCGTAGCGGGGGGCCAAGAGACCCAGTACTTC. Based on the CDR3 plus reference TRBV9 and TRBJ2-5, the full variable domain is DSGVTQTPKHLITATGQRVTLRCSPRSGDLSVYWYQQSLDQGLQFLIQYYNGEERAKGNILERFSAQQFPDLHSELNLSSLELGDSALYFCASSVAGGQETQYFGPGTRLLVL.

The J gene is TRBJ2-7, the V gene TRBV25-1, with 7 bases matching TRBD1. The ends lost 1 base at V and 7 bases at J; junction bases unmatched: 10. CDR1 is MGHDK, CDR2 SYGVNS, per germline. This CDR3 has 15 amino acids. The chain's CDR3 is CASSEWGTTGVEQYF. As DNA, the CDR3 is TGTGCCAGCAGTGAATGGGGTACTACAGGGGTAGAGCAGTACTTC.

CDR3 amino acids: CASSYSRGSDEQYF. In DNA, the CDR3 is TGTGCCAGCAGTTACTCCAGGGGAAGCGACGAGCAGTACTTC. The chain recombines TRBV6-5 with TRBJ2-7; tentatively, D is TRBD1 (6 bases). Germline CDR1 and CDR2: MNHEY and SVGAGI. This CDR3 is built from 14 residues. V was pared by 0 bases and J by 5 bases, with 11 bases between.

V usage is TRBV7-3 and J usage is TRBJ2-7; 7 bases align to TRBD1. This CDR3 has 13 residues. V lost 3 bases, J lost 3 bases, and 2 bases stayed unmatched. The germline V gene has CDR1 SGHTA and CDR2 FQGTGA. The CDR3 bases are TGTGCCAGCAGCTTCACAGGGGACTACGAGCAGTACTTC. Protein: CASSFTGDYEQYF.

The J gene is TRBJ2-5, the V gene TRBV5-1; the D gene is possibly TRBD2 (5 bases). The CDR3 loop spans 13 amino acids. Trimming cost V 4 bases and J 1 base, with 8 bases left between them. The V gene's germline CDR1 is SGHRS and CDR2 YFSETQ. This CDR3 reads CASSPAVQETQYF. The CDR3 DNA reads TGCGCCAGCAGCCCAGCGGTCCAAGAGACCCAGTACTTC.

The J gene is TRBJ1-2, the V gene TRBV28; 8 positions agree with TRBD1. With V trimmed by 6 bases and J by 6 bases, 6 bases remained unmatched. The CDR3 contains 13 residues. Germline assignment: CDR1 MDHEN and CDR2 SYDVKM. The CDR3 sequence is CASSTLTGDGYTF. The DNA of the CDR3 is TGTGCCAGCAGCACTTTGACAGGGGATGGCTACACCTTC.

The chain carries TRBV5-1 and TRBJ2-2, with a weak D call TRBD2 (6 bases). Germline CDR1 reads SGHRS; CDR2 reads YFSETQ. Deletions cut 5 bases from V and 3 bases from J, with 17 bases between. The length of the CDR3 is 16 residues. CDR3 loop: CASRSSGRRYTGELFF. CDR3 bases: TGCGCCAGCAGATCCAGCGGGCGACGGTACACCGGGGAGCTGTTTTTT.